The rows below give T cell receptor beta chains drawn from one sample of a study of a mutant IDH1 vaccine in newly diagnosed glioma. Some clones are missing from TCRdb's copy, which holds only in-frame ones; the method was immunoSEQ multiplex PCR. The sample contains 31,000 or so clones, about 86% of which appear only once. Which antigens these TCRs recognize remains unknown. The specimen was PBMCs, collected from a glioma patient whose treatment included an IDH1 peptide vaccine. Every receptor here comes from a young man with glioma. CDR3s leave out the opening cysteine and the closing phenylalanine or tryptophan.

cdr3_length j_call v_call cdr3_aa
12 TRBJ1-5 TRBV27 ASSFMSSNQPQH
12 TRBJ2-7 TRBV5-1 ASSPGGGRYEQY
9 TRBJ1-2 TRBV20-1 SVTGGGGYT
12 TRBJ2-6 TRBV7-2 ASSLLGRANVLT
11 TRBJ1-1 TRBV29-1 SVEVARSTEAF
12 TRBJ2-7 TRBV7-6 ASSLRGDVHEQY
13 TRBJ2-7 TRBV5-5 ASSLLTGGSYEQY
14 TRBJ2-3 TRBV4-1 ASSPTSGEPADTQY
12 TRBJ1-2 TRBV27 ASSLYDPRDGYT
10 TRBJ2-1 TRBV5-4 ASSLRLAGLF
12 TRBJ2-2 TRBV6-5 ASSYSIAAGELF
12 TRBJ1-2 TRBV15 ATSRDLNSYGYT
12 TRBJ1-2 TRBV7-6 ASSLSGFGDGYT
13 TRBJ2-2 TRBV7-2 ASSFLMGDTGELF
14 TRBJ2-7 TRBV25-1 ASKRLPDPFSYEQY
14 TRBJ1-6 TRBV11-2 ASRPNRGRGDSPLH
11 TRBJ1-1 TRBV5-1 ASRVGFNTEAF
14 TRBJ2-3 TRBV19 ASSTLLAGGPDTQY
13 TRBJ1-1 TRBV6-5 ASSYSRRESTEAF
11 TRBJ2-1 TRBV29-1 SVGEGEANEQF
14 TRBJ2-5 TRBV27 ASSDRLAGYQETQY
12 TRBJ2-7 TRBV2 ASSLEGAGYEQY
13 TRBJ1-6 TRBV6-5 ASSPGGSYNSPLH
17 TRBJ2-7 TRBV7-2 ASSSPGGQWTSGNYEQY
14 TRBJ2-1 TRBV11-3 ASSLGTSGVYNEQF
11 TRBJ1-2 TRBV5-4 ASSLAPGGGYT
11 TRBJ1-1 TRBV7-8 ARGVRVNTEAF
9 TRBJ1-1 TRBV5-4 ASSWNTEAF
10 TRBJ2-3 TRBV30 AWVLGTLEQY